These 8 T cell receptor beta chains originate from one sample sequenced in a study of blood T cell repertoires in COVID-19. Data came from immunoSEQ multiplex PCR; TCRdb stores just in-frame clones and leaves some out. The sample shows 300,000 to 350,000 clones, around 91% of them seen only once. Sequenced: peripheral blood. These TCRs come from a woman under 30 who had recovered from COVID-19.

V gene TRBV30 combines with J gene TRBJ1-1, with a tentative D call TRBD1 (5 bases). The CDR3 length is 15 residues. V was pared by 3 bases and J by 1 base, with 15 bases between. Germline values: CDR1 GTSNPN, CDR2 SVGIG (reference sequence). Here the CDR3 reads CAWRAGPPQNTEAFF. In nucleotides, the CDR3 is TGTGCCTGGAGGGCAGGGCCTCCCCAGAACACTGAAGCTTTCTTT.

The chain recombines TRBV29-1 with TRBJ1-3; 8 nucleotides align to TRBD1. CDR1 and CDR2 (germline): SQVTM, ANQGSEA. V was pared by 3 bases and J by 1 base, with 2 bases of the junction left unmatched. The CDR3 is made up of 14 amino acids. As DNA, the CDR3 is TGCAGCGTTGAGACAGGGGAATCTGGAAACACCATATATTTT. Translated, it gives CSVETGESGNTIYF.

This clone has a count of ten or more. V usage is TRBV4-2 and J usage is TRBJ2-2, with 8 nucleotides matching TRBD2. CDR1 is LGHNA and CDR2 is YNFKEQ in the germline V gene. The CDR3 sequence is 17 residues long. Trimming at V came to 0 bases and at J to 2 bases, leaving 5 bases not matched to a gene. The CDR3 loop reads CASSQDGLAGNTGELFF. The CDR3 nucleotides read TGTGCCAGCAGCCAAGATGGGCTAGCGGGCAACACCGGGGAGCTGTTTTTT.

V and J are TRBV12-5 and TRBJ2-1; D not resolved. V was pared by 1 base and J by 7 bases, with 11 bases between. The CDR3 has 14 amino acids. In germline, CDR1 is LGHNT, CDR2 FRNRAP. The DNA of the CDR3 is TGTGCTAGTGGTTTGGGGGCCTCTGGGAATGAGCAGTTCTTC. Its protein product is CASGLGASGNEQFF. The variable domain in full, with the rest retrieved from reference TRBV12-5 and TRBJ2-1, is DARVTQTPRHKVTEMGQEVTMRCQPILGHNTVFWYRQTMMQGLELLAYFRNRAPLDDSGMPKDRFSAEMPDATLATLKIQPSEPRDSAVYFCASGLGASGNEQFFGPGTRLTVL.

CDR3 bases: TGTGCCAGCAGCCGCCGGGACACTGGACAGCCCCAGCATTTT. This encodes CASSRRDTGQPQHF. The V call is TRBV7-2, the J call TRBJ1-5; tentative D call: TRBD1 (6 bases). V dropped 5 bases and J dropped 7 bases, with 15 bases sitting between them. Germline assignment: CDR1 SGHTA and CDR2 FQGNSA. The CDR3 is made up of 14 amino acids.

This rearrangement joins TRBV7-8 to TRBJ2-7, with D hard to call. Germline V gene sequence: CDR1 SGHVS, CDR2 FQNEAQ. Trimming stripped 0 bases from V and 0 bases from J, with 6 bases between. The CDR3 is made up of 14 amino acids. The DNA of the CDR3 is TGTGCCAGCAGCTTAGCTGGCCGCTCCTACGAGCAGTACGTC. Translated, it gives CASSLAGRSYEQYV.

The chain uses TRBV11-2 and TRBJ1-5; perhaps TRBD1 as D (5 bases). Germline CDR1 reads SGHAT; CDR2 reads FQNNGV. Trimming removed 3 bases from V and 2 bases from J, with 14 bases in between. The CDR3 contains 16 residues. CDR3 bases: TGTGCCAGCAGCTTTTTCAGGGCGTTCGGCAATCAGCCCCAGCATTTT. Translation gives CASSFFRAFGNQPQHF. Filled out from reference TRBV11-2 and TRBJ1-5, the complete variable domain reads EAGVAQSPRYKIIEKRQSVAFWCNPISGHATLYWYQQILGQGPKLLIQFQNNGVVDDSQLPKDRFSAERLKGVDSTLKIQPAKLEDSAVYLCASSFFRAFGNQPQHFGDGTRLSIL.

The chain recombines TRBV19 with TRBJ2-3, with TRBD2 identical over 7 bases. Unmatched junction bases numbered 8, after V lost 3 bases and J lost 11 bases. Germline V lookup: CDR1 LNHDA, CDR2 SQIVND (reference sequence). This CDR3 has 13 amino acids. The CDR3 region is CASSMGEGSRQYF. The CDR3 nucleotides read TGTGCCAGTAGTATGGGGGAGGGCTCGAGGCAGTATTTT.